Below are 11 T cell receptor beta chains sequenced from a single sample in a study of blood T cell dynamics during melanoma immunotherapy. Time point given: pre-treatment baseline. TCRdb's table, derived via immunoSEQ multiplex PCR, lists solely in-frame clones and lacks some. The profile covers some 20,000 clones, with over 85% appearing a single time and 1% to 1.5% taken by the ten largest. The sequencing here drew on blood, taken from a patient treated with checkpoint blockade. These receptors all stem from a human donor with melanoma.

The rearrangement joins TRBV29-1 to TRBJ1-2; TRBD1 might be the D (5 bases). The ends were cut back, 0 bases at V and 4 bases at J, with 9 bases in the middle. CDR3 size: 13 residues. Germline V CDR1 and CDR2: SQVTM, ANQGSEA. The CDR3 loop reads CSVEEQVGYGYTF. DNA of the CDR3: TGCAGCGTTGAAGAACAGGTGGGCTATGGCTACACCTTC.

This sequence joins TRBV7-2 and TRBJ2-7; possible D gene TRBD2, 6 bases. This CDR3 comprises 16 residues. V gave up 1 base and J gave up 5 bases, with 18 bases separating them. CDR1 and CDR2 from the germline V gene are SGHTA and FQGNSA. CDR3 DNA sequence: TGTGCCAGCAGCTTAGTTCCGGGACTCCTGAGCCACGAGCAGTACTTC. It translates to CASSLVPGLLSHEQYF.

The chain links TRBV4-2 to TRBJ2-1; no firm D call. V gave up 1 base and J gave up 3 bases, with 7 bases separating them. CDR1 and CDR2 (germline): LGHNA, YNFKEQ. This CDR3 region has 14 residues. CDR3 sequence (DNA): TGTGCCAGCAGCCAAGTTCAAGGCTACAATGAGCAGTTCTTC. Encoded protein: CASSQVQGYNEQFF.

This chain uses TRBV6-1 with TRBJ2-7; 8 positions agree with TRBD2. This CDR3 spans 11 amino acids. The trim removed 5 bases at V and 11 bases at J, leaving 5 bases unmatched. The germline V gene has CDR1 MNHNS and CDR2 SASEGT. CDR3 coding DNA: TGTGCCAGCAGTAGATTAGCGGGAAAGTACTTC. This translates into CASSRLAGKYF.

The rearrangement joins TRBV18 to TRBJ2-6; D unclear. The CDR3 extends over 16 amino acids. The V end lost 3 bases, the J end lost 4 bases, and 13 bases lay between the germline ends. Germline lookup yields CDR1 KGHSH and CDR2 LQKENI. The CDR3 DNA reads as TGTGCCAGCTCACCGACCGGTCGCCCCGGGGCCAACGTCCTGACTTTC. It is translated as CASSPTGRPGANVLTF.

The chain employs TRBV7-9 and TRBJ2-2; D not certain. CDR3 length equals 15 residues. V was cut by 1 base and J by 0 bases, with 6 bases left in between. CDR1 and CDR2 from the germline V gene are SEHNR and FQNEAQ (reference sequence). CDR3 in DNA: TGTGCCAGCAGCTTAGGGGTATCGAACACCGGGGAGCTGTTTTTT. Translated, it gives CASSLGVSNTGELFF.

The V and J genes are TRBV7-2 and TRBJ2-7; the D is unclear. Trimming stripped 6 bases from V and 3 bases from J, with 12 bases between. This CDR3 contains 13 residues. The germline CDR1 and CDR2 sequences are SGHTA and FQGNSA. CDR3 loop: CASRTAQSYEQYF. CDR3 DNA: TGTGCCAGCAGAACAGCCCAAAGCTACGAGCAGTACTTC.

The J gene is TRBJ2-3, the V gene TRBV9; 14 positions match TRBD2. CDR1 and CDR2 (germline): SGDLS, YYNGEE. The CDR3 loop spans 16 amino acids. The trim removed 4 bases at V and 1 base at J, leaving 2 bases unmatched. CDR3 sequence (DNA): TGTGCCAGCAGCAAGGGACTAGCGGGAGGCACAGATACGCAGTATTTT. Translation: CASSKGLAGGTDTQYF.

This rearrangement joins TRBV7-2 to TRBJ1-1, with a tentative D call TRBD1 (5 bases). The germline V and J ends were trimmed by 5 bases and 7 bases, with 20 bases remaining between them. The CDR3 consists of 15 residues. Germline V gene data show CDR1 as SGHTA and CDR2 as FQGNSA. The CDR3: CASSVGTRSQHEAFF. In DNA, the CDR3 is TGTGCCAGCAGCGTGGGGACCCGAAGTCAACATGAAGCTTTCTTT.

In this sample, this clone turned up once. The chain carries TRBV19 and TRBJ1-3; 7 bases align to TRBD1. V lost 9 bases and J lost 0; bases outside the gene matches: 11. Germline V CDR1 and CDR2: LNHDA, SQIVND (reference sequence). The CDR3 spans 16 residues. The CDR3 DNA follows: TGTGCCAGCTCGGAATTGACAGGGCCCTCTGGAAACACCATATATTTT. Encoded protein: CASSELTGPSGNTIYF.

The chain combines TRBV30 with TRBJ1-1; perhaps TRBD1 as D (6 bases). V was trimmed by 5 bases and J by 10 bases, leaving 14 bases between them. The CDR3 contains 11 residues. Germline V gene sequence: CDR1 GTSNPN, CDR2 SVGIG (reference sequence). The CDR3, as DNA: TGTGCCTGGCTGAGGGGGTTAGGAGCTTTCTTT. Translated: CAWLRGLGAFF.